The present T cell receptor beta chain was sequenced within a study of identical twins. Each donor was a healthy Caucasian. TCRdb fed the 5' RACE reads into MiXCR, producing one record per CDR3 protein. In the table there are about 210,000 distinct CDR3 sequences, around 10% of which are singletons. This CDR3 has 14 residues. Trimming stripped 3 bases from V and 1 base from J, with 7 bases between. J is TRBJ2-1 and V is TRBV12-3 or TRBV12-4; D remains unclear. The sequence was obtained from a woman aged 18-29 years in good health. The sample taken for sequencing was memory (CD45RO+) T cells sorted from blood. Written as DNA, the CDR3 is TGTGCCAGCAGTTTCGGAGTATCCTACAATGAGCAGTTCTTC. Translating it yields CASSFGVSYNEQFF.